This T cell receptor (beta chain) was captured in a study of a mutant IDH1 vaccine in newly diagnosed glioma. Study context: Radiotherapy alone preceded vaccination by 4-6 weeks; alternatively, vaccination started with temozolomide cycles. Receipt of radiotherapy, temozolomide, or both preceded the study, and most received both.

Notes on this clone: Antigen specificity is unknown.

The ends lost 9 bases at V and 6 bases at J; junction bases unmatched: 12. Germline lookup yields CDR1 MNHNS and CDR2 SASEGT. The CDR3 has 14 residues. The protocol was immunoSEQ multiplex PCR, while the TCRdb copy is restricted to in-frame clones and leaves out a portion. The sample has 55,000 to 65,000 clones, 80% seen once. Time point described: week 11, during vaccination. A single vaccine dose contained 300 ug of mutant IDH1 20-mer peptide, and topical imiquimod was used with it. New IDH1-mutant, ATRX-lost WHO grade 3 or 4 astrocytomas occurred in donors. This clonotype originated in a man aged 45-65 years with glioma. This chain joins TRBV6-1 and TRBJ2-7; 9 bases match TRBD1. This specimen consisted of PBMCs, obtained from a glioma patient whose treatment included an IDH1 peptide vaccine. CDR3 amino acids: CASHRGTGSAEQYF. The DNA of the CDR3 is TGTGCCAGTCATAGGGGGACAGGGTCAGCCGAGCAGTACTTC.